What follows is one TCR beta chain and its context. Its antigen is unidentified. The data derive from a study of T cell repertoires in cytomegalovirus infection. Study overall: Researchers turned to recently identified HLA-C-restricted CMV epitopes as well as well-studied HLA-B-restricted ones. Public TCR beta signatures marked donors with CMV infection and the matching HLA.

Study-wide findings and caveats: HLA-C-restricted CMV clonotypes gave the most frequent clonotype in two of eight donors. Totalled public TCR beta family frequency picked out people who carried CMV plus the relevant HLA.

TCRdb called the reads again in MiXCR, with one record for every CDR3 protein. The sample shows about 770,000 distinct CDR3 sequences, 25% to 35% of them seen only once. The receptor was derived from a human donor in good health (CMV status not recorded). Some clones in this sample may be carry-over from other donors' samples. The sample consisted of cultured CD8+ T cells from PBMCs, taken from culture after CMV antigen stimulation.

This CDR3 is CASSSWGNNRGTLTYEQYF. Written as DNA, the CDR3 is TGTGCCAGCAGCTCGTGGGGGAACAACAGGGGGACTCTCACCTACGAGCAGTACTTC. The chain combines TRBV7-8 with TRBJ2-7; 8 bases align to TRBD1. CDR1 and CDR2 (germline): SGHVS, FQNEAQ. After removal of 4 bases from V and 2 bases from J, the junction contained 19 bases not matched to a gene. The CDR3 loop spans 19 amino acids.